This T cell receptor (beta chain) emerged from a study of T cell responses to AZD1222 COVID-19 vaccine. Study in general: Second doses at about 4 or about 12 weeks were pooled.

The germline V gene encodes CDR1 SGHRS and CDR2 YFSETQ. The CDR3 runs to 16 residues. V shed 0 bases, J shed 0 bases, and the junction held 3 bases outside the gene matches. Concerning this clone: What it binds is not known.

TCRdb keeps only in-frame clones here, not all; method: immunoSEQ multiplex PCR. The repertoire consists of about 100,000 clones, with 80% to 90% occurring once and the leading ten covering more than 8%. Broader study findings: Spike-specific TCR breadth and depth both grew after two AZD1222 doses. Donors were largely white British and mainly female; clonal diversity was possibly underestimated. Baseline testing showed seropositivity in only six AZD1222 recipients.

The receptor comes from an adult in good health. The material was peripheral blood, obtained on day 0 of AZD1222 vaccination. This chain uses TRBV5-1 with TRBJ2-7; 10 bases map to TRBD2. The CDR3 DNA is TGCGCCAGCAGCTTGGCTAGCGGGGGTTTCTCCTACGAGCAGTACTTC. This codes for CASSLASGGFSYEQYF. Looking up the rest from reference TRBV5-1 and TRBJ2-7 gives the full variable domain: KAGVTQTPRYLIKTRGQQVTLSCSPISGHRSVSWYQQTPGQGLQFLFEYFSETQRNKGNFPGRFSGRQFSNSRSEMNVSTLELGDSALYLCASSLASGGFSYEQYFGPGTRLTVT.